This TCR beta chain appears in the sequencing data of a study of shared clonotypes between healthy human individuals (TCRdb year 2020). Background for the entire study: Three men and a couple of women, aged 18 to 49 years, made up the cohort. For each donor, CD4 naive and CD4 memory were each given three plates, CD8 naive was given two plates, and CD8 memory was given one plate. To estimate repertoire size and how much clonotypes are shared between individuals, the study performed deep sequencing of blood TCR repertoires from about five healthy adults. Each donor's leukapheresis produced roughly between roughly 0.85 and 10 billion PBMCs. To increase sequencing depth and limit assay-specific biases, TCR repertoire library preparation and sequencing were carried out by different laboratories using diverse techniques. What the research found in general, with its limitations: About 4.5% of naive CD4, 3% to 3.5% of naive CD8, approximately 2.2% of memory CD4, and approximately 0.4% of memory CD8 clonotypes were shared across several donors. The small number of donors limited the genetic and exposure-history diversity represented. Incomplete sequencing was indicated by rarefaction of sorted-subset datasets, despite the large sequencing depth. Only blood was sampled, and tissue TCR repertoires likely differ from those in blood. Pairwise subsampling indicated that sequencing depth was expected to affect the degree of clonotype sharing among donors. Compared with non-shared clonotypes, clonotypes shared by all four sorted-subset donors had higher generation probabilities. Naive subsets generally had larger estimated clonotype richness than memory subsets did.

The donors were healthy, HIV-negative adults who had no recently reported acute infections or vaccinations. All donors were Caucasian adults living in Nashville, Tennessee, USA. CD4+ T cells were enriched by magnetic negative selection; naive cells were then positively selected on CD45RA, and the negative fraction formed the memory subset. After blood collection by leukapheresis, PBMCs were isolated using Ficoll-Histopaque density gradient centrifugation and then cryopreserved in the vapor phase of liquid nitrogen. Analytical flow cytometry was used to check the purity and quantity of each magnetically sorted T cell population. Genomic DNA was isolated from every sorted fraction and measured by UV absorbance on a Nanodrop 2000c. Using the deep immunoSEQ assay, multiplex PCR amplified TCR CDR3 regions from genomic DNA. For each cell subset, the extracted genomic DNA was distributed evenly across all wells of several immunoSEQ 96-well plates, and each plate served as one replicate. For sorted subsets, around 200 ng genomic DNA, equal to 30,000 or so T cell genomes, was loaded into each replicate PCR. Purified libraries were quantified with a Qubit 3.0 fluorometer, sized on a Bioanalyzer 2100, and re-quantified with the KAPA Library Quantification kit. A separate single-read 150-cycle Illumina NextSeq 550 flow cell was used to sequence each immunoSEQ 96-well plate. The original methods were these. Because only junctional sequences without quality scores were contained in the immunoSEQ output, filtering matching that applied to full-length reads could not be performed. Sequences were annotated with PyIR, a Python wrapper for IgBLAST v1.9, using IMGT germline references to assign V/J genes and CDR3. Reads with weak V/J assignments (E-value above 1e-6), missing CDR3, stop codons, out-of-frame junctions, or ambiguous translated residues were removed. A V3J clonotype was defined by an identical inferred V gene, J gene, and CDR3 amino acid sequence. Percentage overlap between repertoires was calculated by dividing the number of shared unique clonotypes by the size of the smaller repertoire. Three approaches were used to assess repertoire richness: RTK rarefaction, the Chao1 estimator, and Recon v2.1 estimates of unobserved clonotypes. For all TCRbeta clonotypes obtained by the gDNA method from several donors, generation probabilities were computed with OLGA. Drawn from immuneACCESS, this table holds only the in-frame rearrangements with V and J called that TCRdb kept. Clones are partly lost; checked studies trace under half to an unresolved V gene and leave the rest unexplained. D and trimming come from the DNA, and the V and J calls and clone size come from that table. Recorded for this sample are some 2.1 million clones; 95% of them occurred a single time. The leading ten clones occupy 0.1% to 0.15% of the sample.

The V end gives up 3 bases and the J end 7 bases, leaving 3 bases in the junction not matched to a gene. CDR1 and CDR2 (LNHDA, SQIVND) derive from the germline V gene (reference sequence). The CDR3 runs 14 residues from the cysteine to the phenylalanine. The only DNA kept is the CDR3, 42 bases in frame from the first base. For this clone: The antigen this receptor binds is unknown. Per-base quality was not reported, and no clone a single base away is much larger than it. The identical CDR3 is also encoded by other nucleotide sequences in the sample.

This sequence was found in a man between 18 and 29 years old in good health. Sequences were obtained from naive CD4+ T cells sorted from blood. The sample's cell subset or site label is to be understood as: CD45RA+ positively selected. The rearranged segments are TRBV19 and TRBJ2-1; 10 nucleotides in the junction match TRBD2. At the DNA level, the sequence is TGTGCCAGTAGTATCCTAGCGGGAGCTAATGAGCAGTTCTTC. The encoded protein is CASSILAGANEQFF.